Below, 20 T cell receptor beta chains from the same sample are listed, as sequenced in a study of vaccination and CD4 T cells after COVID-19. Sequenced with the Oncomine TCR Beta short-read assay was DNA taken from cultured CD4+ T cells. MiXCR, applied by TCRdb to the PCR reads, yields one record per CDR3 protein. The data show about 20,000 distinct CDR3 sequences, with 45% to 55% seen just once and 6.5% to 9% held by the top ten. Stated treatment: approximately nine-day PBMC culture with coronavirus spike peptide pools or control peptides (ViraFEST assay). The antigens of these receptors remain unknown. Material: CD4+ T cells from blood, cultured in vitro. The receptors here all came from a human donor who had recovered from COVID-19.

The CDR3 sequence is CASSVGAGGVTDTQYF. As DNA, the CDR3 is TGTGCCAGCAGCGTAGGAGCGGGGGGGGTCACAGATACGCAGTATTTT. This rearrangement joins TRBV9 to TRBJ2-3; 10 bases are shared with TRBD2. There are 16 residues in the CDR3. CDR1 is SGDLS, CDR2 YYNGEE, per germline. The V and J ends lost 0 bases and 2 bases, in that order; junction bases with no gene match: 3.

This chain uses TRBV7-8 with TRBJ2-7; 7 bases agree with TRBD1. With 5 bases clipped from V and 4 bases from J, the junction kept 5 bases outside the gene matches. Looked up from germline, CDR1 is SGHVS and CDR2 is FQNEAQ. The CDR3 has 13 amino acids. CDR3 coding DNA: TGTGCCAGCAGCCTGTGGGACAGATACGAGCAGTACTTC. This gives the protein CASSLWDRYEQYF.

V and J are TRBV7-9 and TRBJ2-5; D might be TRBD1 (5 bases). The CDR3 loop spans 14 amino acids. Deletions cut 3 bases from V and 3 bases from J, with 11 bases between. The V gene's germline CDR1 is SEHNR and CDR2 FQNEAQ (reference sequence). CDR3 loop: CASSFTSREETQYF. CDR3 coding DNA: TGTGCCAGCAGCTTTACGAGCAGGGAAGAGACCCAGTACTTC.

This clonotype showed up just a few times. The V gene is TRBV20-1, the J gene TRBJ2-7; unclear D gene. The CDR3 totals 15 residues. The ends were cut back, 3 bases at V and 5 bases at J, with 20 bases in the middle. Germline V lookup: CDR1 DFQATT, CDR2 SNEGSKA (reference sequence). CDR3 DNA sequence: TGCAGTGCTAGTGGCGGAAGGCCTAAATCGGACGAGCAGTACTTC. The encoded protein is CSASGGRPKSDEQYF.

The chain joins TRBV27 to TRBJ1-6, with D possibly TRBD1 on 5 matching bases. The CDR3 loop spans 18 amino acids. Trimming removed 4 bases from V and 5 bases from J, with 21 bases in between. CDR1 is MNHEY and CDR2 is SMNVEV in the germline V gene (reference sequence). The CDR3, as DNA: TGTGCCAGCAGTTCCCGTGGGGGTTCAGGGAGAAATAATTCACCCCTCCACTTT. Translated: CASSSRGGSGRNNSPLHF.

The chain couples TRBV20-1 to TRBJ1-1; D uncertain. V was trimmed by 3 bases and J by 1 base, leaving 6 bases between them. The CDR3 has 12 residues. The germline CDR1 and CDR2 sequences are DFQATT and SNEGSKA (reference sequence). Here the CDR3 reads CSARKGNTEAFF. CDR3 in DNA: TGCAGTGCTAGGAAGGGGAACACTGAAGCTTTCTTT.

The chain is built from TRBV15 and TRBJ2-5, with 7 nucleotides matching TRBD1. Unmatched junction bases numbered 9, after V lost 1 base and J lost 4 bases. The CDR3 spans 16 residues. Germline V lookup: CDR1 LNHNV, CDR2 YYDKDF (reference sequence). CDR3 nucleotides: TGTGCCACCAGCAGAGGTTCTCAGACAGGGTCAGAGACCCAGTACTTC. Protein sequence: CATSRGSQTGSETQYF.

This clonotype has just a few counts. The chain carries TRBV6-2 or TRBV6-3 and TRBJ1-5, with TRBD1 matching over 8 bases. The CDR3 loop spans 17 amino acids. Germline loops: CDR1 MNHEY, CDR2 SVGEGT. V lost 7 bases and J lost 1; bases outside the gene matches: 12. Written as DNA, the CDR3 is TGTGCCAGCAAAGGGGGAACCAGGGGGCCGAGCAATCAGCCCCAGCATTTT. This codes for CASKGGTRGPSNQPQHF.

This chain joins TRBV7-8 and TRBJ2-7; TRBD2 is a possible D gene (6 bases). The CDR3 is 15 residues long. Germline V lookup: CDR1 SGHVS, CDR2 FQNEAQ. Trimming pared 2 bases from V and 2 bases from J, leaving 13 bases between. The CDR3, as DNA: TGTGCCAGCAGCTTACTCGGGGGAAAAGCCTACGAGCAGTACTTC. This codes for CASSLLGGKAYEQYF.

This clonotype was counted only a few times. V gene TRBV20-1 combines with J gene TRBJ2-1, with 10 positions matching TRBD2. The trim removed 3 bases at V and 15 bases at J, leaving 11 bases unmatched. This CDR3 has 13 residues. Germline CDR1 is DFQATT and CDR2 is SNEGSKA (reference sequence). The CDR3 spells CSASASGGRGMFF. The CDR3 nucleotides are TGCAGTGCTAGCGCTAGCGGGGGCCGAGGGATGTTCTTC.

This chain links TRBV10-3 with TRBJ2-3; tentative D call: TRBD2 (6 bases). This CDR3 is built from 14 residues. CDR1 and CDR2 from the germline V gene are ENHRY and SYGVKD. V was clipped by 0 bases and J by 6 bases, with 10 bases between them. The CDR3 sequence is CAISESSGSDTQYF. As DNA, the CDR3 is TGTGCCATCAGTGAGTCTAGCGGTAGTGATACGCAGTATTTT.

This clonotype occurred a few times. The V gene is TRBV24-1, the J gene TRBJ2-3, with 8 bases aligning to TRBD2. This CDR3 comprises 15 residues. Germline CDR1 and CDR2: KGHDR and SFDVKD. The junction had 5 bases not matched to a gene; V was cut back by 4 bases and J by 3 bases. The CDR3 is CATSDRREGTDTQYF. The CDR3, as DNA: TGTGCCACCAGTGACCGTCGGGAGGGAACAGATACGCAGTATTTT.

The chain combines TRBV28 with TRBJ1-2, with D perhaps TRBD1 (6 bases). Trimming stripped 4 bases from V and 2 bases from J, with 11 bases between. The CDR3 is 14 residues long. Germline CDR1 and CDR2: MDHEN and SYDVKM. The CDR3 DNA is TGTGCCAGCAGTTGGGGGCGAACAAACTATGGCTACACCTTC. The encoded protein is CASSWGRTNYGYTF.

There are a few counts of this clonotype. The gene calls are TRBV7-8 and TRBJ1-2; 7 nucleotides align to TRBD1. The CDR3 loop spans 13 amino acids. Per the germline V gene, CDR1 is SGHVS and CDR2 is FQNEAQ. V was pared by 0 bases and J by 8 bases, with 3 bases of the junction left unmatched. The CDR3 bases are TGTGCCAGCAGCTTAGCGACAGGGAAGGGCTACACCTTC. Amino acid sequence: CASSLATGKGYTF.

V gene TRBV19 combines with J gene TRBJ1-1; D is unresolved. V was shortened by 6 bases and J by 1 base, with 15 bases between the two germline ends. CDR3 size: 15 residues. The V gene's germline CDR1 is LNHDA and CDR2 SQIVND (reference sequence). The CDR3 loop reads CASSLPRLGNTEAFF. For the CDR3, the DNA is TGTGCCAGTAGCCTACCGCGGCTCGGGAACACTGAAGCTTTCTTT.

The V and J genes are TRBV7-8 and TRBJ1-1; possible D gene TRBD1, 6 bases. Germline assignment: CDR1 SGHVS and CDR2 FQNEAQ. The CDR3 contains 13 residues. V dropped 5 bases and J dropped 3 bases, with 10 bases sitting between them. The CDR3 is CASSLWTDTEAFF. In nucleotides, the CDR3 is TGTGCCAGCAGCCTCTGGACAGACACTGAAGCTTTCTTT.

This clonotype has more than one count but fewer than ten. V and J are TRBV19 and TRBJ2-7, with 8 bases lining up with TRBD2. This CDR3 spans 16 amino acids. CDR1 LNHDA and CDR2 SQIVND come from the germline V gene (reference sequence). V shed 4 bases and J 4 bases; nucleotides not matched to a gene: 12. This chain's CDR3 is CASSRSSAGEGYEQYF. The DNA of the CDR3 is TGTGCCAGTAGTAGAAGCTCAGCGGGAGAAGGGTACGAGCAGTACTTC.

CDR3 nucleotides: TGCAGTGCTAGAGGTCTCAGGGGAGTTGGGTCGACAGATACGCAGTATTTT. Translated, it gives CSARGLRGVGSTDTQYF. The genes are TRBV20-1 and TRBJ2-3, with D perhaps TRBD1 (6 bases). The CDR3 consists of 17 residues. CDR1 and CDR2 (germline): DFQATT, SNEGSKA (reference sequence). V gave up 1 base and J gave up 3 bases, with 20 bases separating them.

J is TRBJ1-1 and V is TRBV20-1, with D unclear. The CDR3 runs to 12 residues. V shed 2 bases and J shed 0 bases, with 4 bases lying between them. The germline CDR1 and CDR2 sequences are DFQATT and SNEGSKA (reference sequence). CDR3 nucleotides: TGCAGTGCTAGAACAATGAACACTGAAGCTTTCTTT. It yields the protein CSARTMNTEAFF.

This clonotype turned up a few times. V is TRBV19 and J is TRBJ1-5; TRBD1 might be the D (5 bases). Germline V gives CDR1 LNHDA, CDR2 SQIVND (reference sequence). This CDR3 has 15 amino acids. The V gene lost 7 bases and the J gene lost 0 bases, with 13 bases spanning the gap. Written as DNA, the CDR3 is TGTGCCAGTAAGGGCACAGGACCTAGCAATCAGCCCCAGCATTTT. Its translation: CASKGTGPSNQPQHF. Looking up the rest from reference TRBV19 and TRBJ1-5 gives the full variable domain: DGGITQSPKYLFRKEGQNVTLSCEQNLNHDAMYWYRQDPGQGLRLIYYSQIVNDFQKGDIAEGYSVSREKKESFPLTVTSAQKNPTAFYLCASKGTGPSNQPQHFGDGTRLSIL.